This T cell receptor beta chain comes out of a study of a mutant IDH1 vaccine in newly diagnosed glioma. Study in general: Previous treatment comprised radiotherapy, temozolomide, or both, mostly both.

Study findings and constraints: Whatever changes occurred in top peripheral T cell clonotypes seemed unrelated to pseudoprogression. Most patients, around 93%, showed vaccine-induced immune responses.

Trimming shortened V by 10 bases and J by 2 bases, and 11 bases separated the two germline ends. CDR3 length: 12 amino acids. Per germline, CDR1 MNHNS and CDR2 SASEGT. Time point defined: baseline, week 1 (first vaccination visit). Treatment specified: pre-vaccination baseline after standard-of-care therapy. Using immunoSEQ multiplex PCR, the repertoire was profiled, and TCRdb retains in-frame clones only, with some absent. The repertoire holds approximately 70,000 clones, approximately 79% seen once, with more than 8% in the top ten. Comment on this clone: The antigen is undetermined.

The receptor's source is a man aged 50 to 59 with glioma. The chain has TRBV6-1 and TRBJ1-1; D is uncertain. This material consisted of PBMCs, taken from a glioma patient treated with radiotherapy, temozolomide or both. The chain's CDR3 is CATIPPNTEAFF. DNA of the CDR3: TGTGCCACCATCCCACCCAACACTGAAGCTTTCTTT.